This entry is about one T cell receptor (beta chain). Its antigen remains unknown. With V trimmed by 4 bases and J by 4 bases, 10 bases remained unmatched. CDR3 size: 16 residues. Looked up from germline, CDR1 is SGHNT and CDR2 is YYREEE (reference sequence). The PCR ran on 60 Vbeta and 13 Jbeta primers. As handled by the study authors: Among the unique TCR beta chains that a later analysis counted, 70 million to 85 million in all, around 11 million were shared. Sequencing was performed with immunoSEQ multiplex PCR; in TCRdb, only in-frame clones are kept and a portion is missing. Clone size and the V and J calls come from that table; the DNA yielded D and trimming. The sample consists of over 150,000 clones, 65% to 85% of them appearing once. The data originate from a study of cytomegalovirus exposure and HLA in healthy donors. Overall study: Genotyping of 300 to 450 donors showed that 80% to 85% belonged to the Caucasian-associated ancestry cluster.

Findings and limits, study-wide: Across all donors, roughly uniform sequencing depth was an assumption of the presence/absence analyses. Segments of the TCR beta V type were, in most cases, productive about 87% or about 30% of the time in an earlier analysis.

This TCR derives from a woman between 45 and 65 years old in good health and CMV-seropositive. The sequencing sample was made of PBMCs. V and J are TRBV5-4 and TRBJ1-2; 10 positions match TRBD1. CDR3: CASSPGTGALAYGYTF. DNA for the CDR3: TGTGCCAGCAGCCCTGGGACAGGGGCCTTAGCCTATGGCTACACCTTC.